This TCR beta chain was sequenced in a study of regulatory dendritic cells for organ transplantation. CDR3 size: 17 residues. The germline V gene encodes CDR1 LGHNA and CDR2 YNFKEQ. Trimming shortened V by 2 bases and J by 0 bases, and 16 bases separated the two germline ends. TCRdb's copy holds only in-frame clones and misses some; the assay was immunoSEQ multiplex PCR. The sample has fewer than 40,000 clones; less than 90% are singletons. Sequencing was done on a sample of naive CD4+ T cells from blood. Documented subset: CD45RA+ naive T cells. The clonotype originates from a human donor in good health. The V and J genes are TRBV4-2 and TRBJ1-1; D is unclear. CDR3 loop: CASSQFPIRALNTEAFF. DNA of the CDR3: TGTGCCAGCAGCCAATTTCCGATCCGGGCCTTGAACACTGAAGCTTTCTTT.